This T cell receptor (beta chain) was profiled in a study of regulatory T cells in long-lasting Graves disease. Whole-study findings and limits: Patients with persistent disease showed a bias toward TRBV28, TRBJ1-2 and TRBJ2-5. Persistent-disease Graves' patients showed less TCR diversity than new cases. Peripheral blood was the sole material, not thyroid tissue.

This clonotype came up once. Its target is unknown. Regarding time point: persistent/refractory GD, antithyroid drugs over 5 years with positive TRAb. Construction of the TCR library relied on RNA isolated from PBMCs. Arm-PCR of CDR3 regions and iRepertoire HTBI primers were used to build TCR beta libraries. Using its own MiXCR run on the multiplex PCR reads, TCRdb lists one record per CDR3 protein. Of approximately 400,000 distinct CDR3 sequences in the sample, around 21% are singletons; the top ten hold around 20%. The germline CDR1 and CDR2 sequences are SGHTA and FQGTGA. V trimming: 3 bases; J trimming: 7 bases; junction bases outside the gene matches: 13. CDR3 length equals 17 residues.

The source is a female donor with Graves disease. V and J are TRBV7-3 and TRBJ2-2, with 8 nucleotides matching TRBD2. The sequenced sample was peripheral blood mononuclear cells (PBMCs), obtained when the disease was refractory, from a patient treated with antithyroid drugs. For the CDR3, the DNA is TGTGCCAGCAGCTTGCTCTCGACCGGGAGGGATATCGGGGAGCTGTTTTTT. Encoded protein: CASSLLSTGRDIGELFF.